Listed below are T cell receptor beta chains from one sample, sequenced in a study of cytomegalovirus exposure and HLA in healthy donors. Sequenced by immunoSEQ multiplex PCR; TCRdb stores in-frame clones only, minus some. This sample has roughly 100,000 clones; around 73% occur once, and the top ten carry approximately 1.7%. The sequenced sample consisted of PBMCs. These receptors came from a woman aged 40 to 49 in good health and CMV-seronegative. Each CDR3 is given with its conserved first and last residue. Each record gives: clone size, D gene, J gene, V gene, CDR3 protein, CDR3 DNA. The D gene is left open where the match is weak. Clone size is given for some rows only: seen once, a few or many times, or a class if the clone is expanded.

>NA|TRBD2|TRBJ2-3|TRBV11-2
CASSFWGSGTRVPDTQYF
TGTGCCAGCAGCTTTTGGGGTTCCGGGACTAGGGTCCCGGATACGCAGTATTTT
>NA|TRBD1|TRBJ1-2|TRBV2
CASSDETGNTYGYTF
TGTGCCAGCAGTGACGAGACAGGGAATACCTATGGCTACACCTTC
>NA|NA|TRBJ1-1|TRBV4-3
CASSHFYRGTENTEAFF
TGCGCCAGCAGCCATTTCTATCGCGGGACGGAGAACACTGAAGCTTTCTTT
>few|NA|TRBJ2-2|TRBV7-6
CASSSLQGGLNTGELFF
TGTGCCAGCAGCTCCCTACAGGGTGGGCTTAACACCGGGGAGCTGTTTTTT
>NA|NA|TRBJ2-7|TRBV9
CASSEHPGQLPYEQYF
TGTGCCAGCAGCGAACATCCGGGACAACTCCCTTACGAGCAGTACTTC
>NA|TRBD2|TRBJ2-2|TRBV14
CASSHTRTSGLNTGELFF
TGTGCCAGCAGCCATACTCGGACTAGCGGACTTAACACCGGGGAGCTGTTTTTT
>NA|NA|TRBJ2-1|TRBV2
CASSEVTRQLNEQFF
TGTGCCAGCAGTGAAGTCACCCGCCAGTTGAATGAGCAGTTCTTC
>NA|TRBD2|TRBJ2-1|TRBV5-5
CASTRETSLRNEQFF
TGTGCCAGCACCCGGGAGACTAGCTTAAGGAATGAGCAGTTCTTC
>NA|NA|TRBJ1-2|TRBV28
CASSPRDIYGYTF
TGTGCCAGCAGCCCCCGGGATATCTATGGCTACACCTTC
>NA|NA|TRBJ2-7|TRBV4-1
CASSQVRAGTATYEQYF
TGCGCCAGCAGCCAAGTCCGCGCGGGGACCGCAACCTACGAGCAGTACTTC
>NA|TRBD1|TRBJ2-7|TRBV4-3
CASSQSDRVGYEQYF
TGCGCCAGCAGCCAAAGTGACAGGGTAGGCTACGAGCAGTACTTC
>NA|NA|TRBJ2-1|TRBV11-2
CASSLDSGRNEQFF
TGTGCCAGCAGCTTAGACTCAGGGCGCAATGAGCAGTTCTTC
>NA|TRBD2|TRBJ2-1|TRBV5-1
CASSLDGGTYNEQFF
TGCGCCAGCAGCTTGGACGGGGGGACCTACAATGAGCAGTTCTTC
>NA|TRBD1|TRBJ1-4|TRBV7-9
CASSPGQAWEKLFF
TGTGCCAGCAGCCCCGGACAGGCTTGGGAAAAACTGTTTTTT
>NA|TRBD1|TRBJ1-1|TRBV5-1
CASNEGQMNTEAFF
TGCGCCAGCAACGAGGGACAGATGAACACTGAAGCTTTCTTT
>NA|TRBD1|TRBJ2-1|TRBV6-6
CASSYSTGRYNEQFF
TGTGCCAGCAGTTACTCGACAGGGAGATACAATGAGCAGTTCTTC
>few|TRBD1|TRBJ2-7|TRBV19
CASSGTGSYEQYF
TGTGCCAGTAGTGGGACAGGCTCCTACGAGCAGTACTTC
>NA|NA|TRBJ1-5|TRBV27
CASSLSGVISNQPQHF
TGTGCCAGCAGTTTATCGGGAGTTATAAGCAATCAGCCCCAGCATTTT
>NA|TRBD1|TRBJ1-1|TRBV28
CASSLWTGGAHAFF
TGTGCCAGCAGTTTATGGACAGGGGGCGCCCATGCTTTCTTT
>NA|NA|TRBJ2-1|TRBV18
CASSPPVVKTNEQFF
TGTGCCAGCTCACCACCGGTAGTGAAAACTAATGAGCAGTTCTTC
>NA|TRBD2|TRBJ2-2|TRBV28
CASSLAGQGELFF
TGTGCCAGCAGCTTAGCGGGCCAGGGGGAGCTGTTTTTT
>NA|TRBD2|TRBJ2-1|TRBV18
CASSPSPPGGYNEQFF
TGTGCCAGCTCACCATCTCCACCGGGGGGATACAATGAGCAGTTCTTC
>NA|NA|TRBJ2-2|TRBV19
CASSTQGFAGELFF
TGTGCCAGTAGTACGCAGGGTTTTGCCGGGGAGCTGTTTTTT
>NA|NA|TRBJ1-5|TRBV19
CASSIRDGNQPQHF
TGTGCCAGTAGTATCAGGGATGGGAATCAGCCCCAGCATTTT
>NA|TRBD1|TRBJ1-5|TRBV30
CAWSPTGLNFWGNQPQHF
TGTGCCTGGAGCCCGACAGGGTTAAATTTCTGGGGCAATCAGCCCCAGCATTTT
>NA|TRBD2|TRBJ2-7|TRBV6-6
CASSPIAGAYYEQYF
TGTGCCAGCAGCCCAATAGCGGGAGCCTACTACGAGCAGTACTTC
>NA|NA|TRBJ2-7|TRBV20-1
CSIPLAREQYF
TGCAGTATCCCTCTAGCCCGCGAGCAGTACTTC
>NA|NA|TRBJ1-6|TRBV19
CASRRAGENSPLHF
TGTGCCAGTAGAAGGGCAGGGGAAAATTCACCCCTCCACTTT
>few|NA|TRBJ2-1|TRBV6-5
CASSYSSQSGGNEQFF
TGTGCCAGCAGTTACTCTTCTCAGAGTGGGGGGAATGAGCAGTTCTTC
>NA|TRBD2|TRBJ2-7|TRBV28
CASSFLAGGSYEQYF
TGTGCCAGCAGTTTTCTAGCGGGAGGCTCCTACGAGCAGTACTTC
>NA|TRBD1|TRBJ1-1|TRBV7-9
CASSLEGASTEAFF
TGTGCCAGCAGCTTAGAGGGGGCTTCAACTGAAGCTTTCTTT
>NA|TRBD2|TRBJ2-2|TRBV9
CASSAHGGAGRTGELFF
TGTGCCAGCAGCGCCCACGGGGGAGCGGGACGGACCGGGGAGCTGTTTTTT
>NA|NA|TRBJ1-1|TRBV28
CASSPRGYTEAFF
TGTGCCAGCAGTCCAAGGGGGTACACTGAAGCTTTCTTT
>NA|NA|TRBJ1-2|TRBV27
CASSPIRRRGLRANYGYTF
TGTGCCAGCAGTCCTATTCGGAGGAGGGGCTTGCGTGCTAACTATGGCTACACCTTC
>NA|NA|TRBJ1-5|TRBV19
CASSIGNSLNQPQHF
TGTGCCAGTAGTATAGGGAACAGTCTCAATCAGCCCCAGCATTTT
>NA|NA|TRBJ1-4|TRBV5-5
CASSLGTAREKLFF
TGTGCCAGCAGCTTGGGTACTGCGAGAGAAAAACTGTTTTTT
>NA|NA|TRBJ1-2|TRBV6-6
CASSSDSNYGYTF
TGTGCCAGCAGCTCCGACAGTAACTATGGCTACACCTTC
>NA|TRBD1|TRBJ2-1|TRBV18
CASSLTGAYNEQFF
TGTGCCAGCTCACTCACAGGGGCTTACAATGAGCAGTTCTTC
>NA|NA|TRBJ1-1|TRBV5-4
CASSSGGGQGRDAFF
TGTGCCAGCAGCTCGGGGGGTGGTCAGGGGCGGGACGCTTTCTTT
>few|TRBD1|TRBJ2-5|TRBV7-9
CASSSRGRPETQYF
TGTGCCAGCAGCTCCAGGGGGCGCCCGGAGACCCAGTACTTC
>NA|NA|TRBJ2-1|TRBV11-2
CASSFFGRTHEQFF
TGTGCCAGCAGCTTCTTTGGTAGGACTCATGAGCAGTTCTTC
>NA|TRBD2|TRBJ2-1|TRBV5-1
CASSVLAGGGSNEQFF
TGCGCCAGCAGCGTGCTAGCGGGAGGAGGGTCCAATGAGCAGTTCTTC
>NA|TRBD2|TRBJ2-7|TRBV27
CASRSSGSPHEQYF
TGTGCCAGCAGATCTAGCGGGAGTCCCCACGAGCAGTACTTC
>NA|TRBD1|TRBJ1-1|TRBV7-2
CASIGQANTEAFF
TGTGCCAGCATAGGACAGGCGAACACTGAAGCTTTCTTT
>NA|NA|TRBJ1-5|TRBV19
CASSLLRGQPQHF
TGTGCCAGTAGCTTGCTGAGGGGGCAGCCCCAGCATTTT
>NA|NA|TRBJ2-1|TRBV9
CASSGGYTLYNEQFF
TGTGCCAGCAGTGGCGGCTATACTCTGTACAATGAGCAGTTCTTC
>NA|NA|TRBJ2-1|TRBV28
CASSLLSNEQFF
TGTGCCAGCAGTTTACTATCAAATGAGCAGTTCTTC
>NA|TRBD2|TRBJ2-2|TRBV18
CASSPGLAERGELFF
TGTGCCAGCTCACCGGGACTAGCGGAGCGCGGGGAGCTGTTTTTT
>NA|NA|TRBJ2-5|TRBV11-3
CASSLRVDYTQETQYF
TGTGCCAGCAGCCTCCGGGTGGACTACACACAAGAGACCCAGTACTTC
>NA|NA|TRBJ1-1|TRBV7-2
CASSLVGRNTEAFF
TGTGCCAGCAGCTTAGTTGGCAGAAACACTGAAGCTTTCTTT
>few|NA|TRBJ2-7|TRBV28
CASSLPQSSYEQYF
TGTGCCAGCAGTTTGCCACAGTCATCCTACGAGCAGTACTTC
>NA|NA|TRBJ1-1|TRBV29-1
CSVEKGMNTEAFF
TGCAGCGTTGAGAAGGGGATGAACACTGAAGCTTTCTTT
>once|TRBD1|TRBJ2-4|TRBV28
CASSFQIRTGGNIQYF
TGTGCCAGCAGTTTCCAGATTAGGACAGGCGGAAACATTCAGTACTTC
>NA|NA|TRBJ2-7|TRBV4-3
CASSSQTESYEQYF
TGCGCCAGCAGCTCCCAGACAGAATCCTACGAGCAGTACTTC
>few|NA|TRBJ2-7|TRBV19
CASSPGLGGGPYEQYF
TGTGCCAGTAGTCCCGGTCTAGGAGGGGGCCCTTACGAGCAGTACTTC